This T cell receptor beta chain was identified during a study of T cell responses to AZD1222 COVID-19 vaccine. Study-level points and caveats: Spike-specific TCR breadth rose after two AZD1222 doses, and depth rose as well. Females made up more of the donors, who were largely white British, and clonal diversity may have come out too low. Of spike-specific TCRs, nearly half reportedly target regions left unmutated in variants. All repertoire sampling was performed exclusively after the peak T cell response.

This table comes from immunoSEQ multiplex PCR, and its TCRdb copy is limited to in-frame clones, with some not included. The data hold 130,000 or so clones, with approximately 91% observed a single time. For this clone: The antigen is unknown.

V was clipped by 6 bases and J by 3 bases, with 12 bases between them. Per germline, CDR1 MNHEY and CDR2 SVGAGI. The CDR3 is 14 residues long. The receptor's source is an adult in good health. This sample comprised peripheral blood, obtained on day 0 of AZD1222 vaccination. J is TRBJ1-3 and V is TRBV6-5; D is perhaps TRBD1 (5 bases). The CDR3 protein is CASSGRGFGNTIYF. CDR3 nucleotide sequence: TGTGCCAGCAGCGGGCGGGGCTTTGGAAACACCATATATTTT.